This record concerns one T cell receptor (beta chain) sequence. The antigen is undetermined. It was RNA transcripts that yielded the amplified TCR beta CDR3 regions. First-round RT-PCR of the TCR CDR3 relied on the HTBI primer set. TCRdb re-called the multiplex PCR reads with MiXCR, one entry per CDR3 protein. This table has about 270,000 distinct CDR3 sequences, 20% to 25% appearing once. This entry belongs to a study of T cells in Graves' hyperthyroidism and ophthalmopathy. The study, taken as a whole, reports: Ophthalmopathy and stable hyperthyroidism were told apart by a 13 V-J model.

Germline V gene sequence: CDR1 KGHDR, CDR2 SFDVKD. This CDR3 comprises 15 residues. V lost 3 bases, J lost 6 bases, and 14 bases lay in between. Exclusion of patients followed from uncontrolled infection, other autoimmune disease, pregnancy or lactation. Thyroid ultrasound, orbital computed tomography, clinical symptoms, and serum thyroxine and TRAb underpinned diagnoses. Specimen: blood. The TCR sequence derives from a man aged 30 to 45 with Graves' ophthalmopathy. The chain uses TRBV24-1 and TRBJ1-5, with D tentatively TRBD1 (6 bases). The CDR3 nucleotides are TGTGCCACCAGTGATACGGGGGCTGCCGGTCAGCCCCAGCATTTT. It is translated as CATSDTGAAGQPQHF.